The clone carrying this TCR beta chain was detected only a few times. As yet, its antigen is unknown. The record originates from a study of beta chain features in type 1 diabetes. Trimming took off 5 bases at V and 6 bases at J, with 16 bases between the two ends. CDR3 size: 14 residues. CDR1 is SNHLY, CDR2 FYNNEI, per germline. Expressed TCRB transcripts were sequenced, since all the RNA that had been isolated was reverse transcribed. Assay used: immunoSEQ multiplex PCR; TCRdb lists only in-frame clones, some missing. The table includes over 200,000 clones, about a tenth detected once. Findings of the study overall: Within each of all four CD4+ subsets, Type 1 diabetes patients had TCRB CDR3s that were moderately but significantly shorter.

This chain uses TRBV2 with TRBJ1-1; unclear D gene. This TCR derives from a man in his thirties or forties with type 1 diabetes. The sample taken for sequencing was naive CD4+ T cells from blood. CDR3 sequence: CASSPGRGKAEAFF. In nucleotides, the CDR3 is TGTGCCAGCAGTCCCGGACGGGGAAAGGCTGAAGCTTTCTTT.